This entry lists 7 T cell receptor beta chains sequenced from one sample in a study of T cell responses to AZD1222 COVID-19 vaccine. The data were produced by immunoSEQ multiplex PCR, yet TCRdb's version contains in-frame clones alone and is incomplete. Of 100,000 to 150,000 clones detected, roughly 87% appear once; the ten largest clones hold 1.5%. This material consisted of peripheral blood, taken on day 0 of AZD1222 vaccination. The receptors here all came from an adult in good health.

The table lists this clone with a count of one. The V gene is TRBV30, the J gene TRBJ1-2; D perhaps matches TRBD1 (5 bases). In germline, CDR1 is GTSNPN, CDR2 SVGIG (reference sequence). The CDR3 loop spans 14 amino acids. V lost 0 bases, J lost 8 bases, and 16 bases lay in between. As DNA, the CDR3 is TGTGCCTGGAGTGTCCAAGCAGGGAGGCCGGGCTACACCTTC. This gives the protein CAWSVQAGRPGYTF.

The chain employs TRBV4-1 and TRBJ2-3; 11 nucleotides align to TRBD2. Germline V lookup: CDR1 MGHRA, CDR2 YSYEKL. There are 18 residues in the CDR3. V shed 0 bases, J shed 0 bases, and the junction held 5 bases outside the gene matches. The CDR3 DNA reads TGCGCCAGCAGCCAAGAAGATACTAGCGGGGGAAGCACAGATACGCAGTATTTT. Its protein is CASSQEDTSGGSTDTQYF.

The CDR3 region is CASSQKQGVTEAFF. CDR3 sequence (DNA): TGCGCCAGCAGCCAGAAACAGGGGGTCACTGAAGCTTTCTTT. The chain combines TRBV4-1 with TRBJ1-1; TRBD1 matches 8 bases. Germline assignment: CDR1 MGHRA and CDR2 YSYEKL. V lost 3 bases and J lost 4; bases outside the gene matches: 4. This CDR3 region has 14 residues.

The DNA for the CDR3 is TGTGCCAGTAACGACGTCGGGGGGATAAGGGGCAATGAGCAGTTCTTC. Encoded protein: CASNDVGGIRGNEQFF. The V gene is TRBV19, the J gene TRBJ2-1, with TRBD2 matching 7 bases. Germline CDR1 LNHDA, CDR2 SQIVND (reference sequence). The CDR3 has 16 amino acids. The trim removed 7 bases at V and 6 bases at J, leaving 15 bases unmatched.

The chain employs TRBV11-2 and TRBJ2-2, with 10 bases aligning to TRBD1. V was clipped by 5 bases and J by 7 bases; unmatched bases: 4. Germline loops: CDR1 SGHAT, CDR2 FQNNGV. The CDR3 has 14 residues. The CDR3 coding sequence is TGTGCCAGCAGCACCGGACAGGGGGTCGGGGAGCTGTTTTTT. Translation: CASSTGQGVGELFF.

The chain is built from TRBV24-1 and TRBJ2-1; a weak D match, TRBD2 (6 bases). V was cut by 4 bases and J by 7 bases, with 13 bases left in between. This CDR3 is 14 amino acids long. Germline V gene data show CDR1 as KGHDR and CDR2 as SFDVKD. The DNA for the CDR3 is TGTGCCACCAGTGAGTCGGGGGATTTAAATGAGCAGTTCTTC. Its translation: CATSESGDLNEQFF.

The J gene is TRBJ1-2, the V gene TRBV13, with D perhaps TRBD1 (5 bases). Germline V gene sequence: CDR1 PRHDT, CDR2 FYEKMQ (reference sequence). CDR3 length: 16 residues. Trimming pared 5 bases from V and 4 bases from J, leaving 20 bases between. The CDR3 nucleotides read TGTGCCAGCAGCCAGGGCGGTGACCCCTCTGGCTATGGCTACACCTTC. It is translated as CASSQGGDPSGYGYTF.